Listed below are T cell receptor beta chains from one sample, sequenced in a study of shared clonotypes between healthy human individuals. The data were produced by immunoSEQ multiplex PCR, yet TCRdb's version contains in-frame clones alone and is incomplete. The profile shows about 1 million clones, about 75% of them singletons. The specimen sequenced was memory CD4+ T cells sorted from blood. The receptor set was obtained from a man between 18 and 29 years old in good health. The CDR3 runs from the conserved cysteine through the conserved F or W. A D gene is named only where the DNA matches it firmly. Part of the rows lack a size; the others show once, few, many or a class for expanded clones.

.	15	TRBV7-2	TRBJ2-1	.	CASSLVAALGNEQFF	TGTGCCAGCAGCTTAGTAGCAGCCCTTGGGAATGAGCAGTTCTTC
.	16	TRBV7-6	TRBJ2-2	.	CASSPQGSKNTGELFF	TGTGCCAGCAGTCCTCAGGGGAGCAAGAACACCGGGGAGCTGTTTTTT
few	15	TRBV5-5	TRBJ1-1	.	CASSLLGASISEAFF	TGTGCCAGCAGCCTTCTGGGGGCTAGTATCTCTGAAGCTTTCTTT
many	14	TRBV16	TRBJ2-5	.	CASSQRLQQETQYF	TGTGCCAGCAGCCAAAGACTTCAGCAAGAGACCCAGTACTTC
few	14	TRBV5-4	TRBJ2-7	TRBD1	CASTPDRGVSEQYF	TGTGCCAGCACCCCAGACAGGGGCGTGAGTGAGCAGTACTTC
few	13	TRBV2	TRBJ2-7	.	CASSVNSRDEQYF	TGTGCCAGCAGTGTTAATAGCAGGGACGAGCAGTACTTC
many	16	TRBV29-1	TRBJ2-7	TRBD2	CSVLTGTSGGAYEQYF	TGCAGCGTCCTGACCGGGACTAGCGGGGGGGCCTACGAGCAGTACTTC
.	15	TRBV18	TRBJ2-6	.	CASSPGSAGANVLTF	TGTGCCAGCTCTCCAGGGTCTGCTGGGGCCAACGTCCTGACTTTC
.	11	TRBV27	TRBJ2-1	.	CASSSVGEQFF	TGTGCCAGCAGTTCCGTGGGTGAGCAGTTCTTC
many	15	TRBV18	TRBJ1-5	TRBD1	CASSVQGADNQPQHF	TGTGCCAGCTCAGTCCAGGGGGCCGACAATCAGCCCCAGCATTTT
.	14	TRBV10-3	TRBJ1-5	.	CAISGTLSNQPQHF	TGTGCCATCAGTGGTACACTCAGCAATCAGCCCCAGCATTTT
.	16	TRBV7-2	TRBJ1-3	TRBD1	CASSLVIGQAGNTIYF	TGTGCCAGCAGCTTAGTCATCGGACAGGCAGGAAACACCATATATTTT
.	13	TRBV5-4	TRBJ2-7	.	CASSRDGAYEQYF	TGTGCCAGCAGCCGGGACGGGGCCTACGAGCAGTACTTC
.	15	TRBV19	TRBJ1-2	TRBD1	CASIKTDRGRNGYTF	TGTGCCAGTATTAAAACGGACAGGGGGCGGAATGGCTACACCTTC
.	15	TRBV28	TRBJ2-1	.	CASSRRLSGINEQFF	TGTGCCAGCAGCCGACGCTTAAGTGGGATCAATGAGCAGTTCTTC
.	13	TRBV6-1	TRBJ2-7	TRBD1	CASSADRGYEQYF	TGTGCCAGCAGTGCTGACAGGGGCTACGAGCAGTACTTC